This entry lists 14 T cell receptor beta chains sequenced from one sample in a study of PD-1 blockade in mismatch repair-deficient tumors. Produced via immunoSEQ multiplex PCR; TCRdb's table is partial and in-frame only. Of about 51,000 clones listed, approximately 84% are singletons. This specimen consisted of peripheral blood, obtained approximately 20 weeks after starting pembrolizumab. Receptors were obtained from an adult with mismatch repair-deficient cancer.

The V call is TRBV7-9, the J call TRBJ2-1; D is possibly TRBD1 (6 bases). This CDR3 contains 12 residues. Per germline, CDR1 SEHNR and CDR2 FQNEAQ (reference sequence). V was shortened by 4 bases and J by 12 bases, with 13 bases between the two germline ends. CDR3 nucleotides: TGTGCCAGCAGCTACATGCAGGGGTGGCAGTTCTTC. The encoded protein is CASSYMQGWQFF.

The CDR3 here is CASGHKTGTGTLNQPQHF. The CDR3 nucleotides read TGTGCTAGTGGTCACAAAACCGGGACAGGGACTCTCAATCAGCCCCAGCATTTT. The chain couples TRBV12-5 to TRBJ1-5, with 9 bases aligning to TRBD1. Germline CDR1 reads LGHNT; CDR2 reads FRNRAP. Germline trimming cut 5 bases from V and 3 bases from J; bases unmatched to any gene: 14. The CDR3 is made up of 18 amino acids. Looking up the rest from reference TRBV12-5 and TRBJ1-5 gives the full variable domain: DARVTQTPRHKVTEMGQEVTMRCQPILGHNTVFWYRQTMMQGLELLAYFRNRAPLDDSGMPKDRFSAEMPDATLATLKIQPSEPRDSAVYFCASGHKTGTGTLNQPQHFGDGTRLSIL.

The gene calls are TRBV10-3 and TRBJ2-2; 7 bases are shared with TRBD1. V was clipped by 6 bases and J by 3 bases; unmatched bases: 1. CDR3 length: 13 amino acids. CDR1 ENHRY and CDR2 SYGVKD come from the germline V gene. The CDR3 bases are TGTGCCATCAGCGACAGGGACACCGGGGAGCTGTTTTTT. This gives the protein CAISDRDTGELFF.

The rearrangement joins TRBV7-8 to TRBJ1-2; 8 bases fit TRBD1. V was clipped by 1 base and J by 2 bases; unmatched bases: 3. The CDR3 sequence is 15 residues long. In germline, CDR1 is SGHVS, CDR2 FQNEAQ. In DNA, the CDR3 is TGTGCCAGCAGCTTAGAAGGGACAGGCAACTATGGCTACACCTTC. It translates to CASSLEGTGNYGYTF.

This clone was seen only a few times. This sequence joins TRBV30 and TRBJ2-7; D uncertain. This CDR3 is 14 amino acids long. Trimming stripped 1 base from V and 5 bases from J, with 15 bases between. Germline V CDR1 and CDR2: GTSNPN, SVGIG (reference sequence). The CDR3 loop reads CAWSDLTFRDEQYF. Here the CDR3 DNA reads TGTGCCTGGAGTGACCTAACTTTTCGTGACGAGCAGTACTTC.

The V call is TRBV15, the J call TRBJ1-1, with D possibly TRBD1 on 6 matching bases. CDR1 is LNHNV and CDR2 is YYDKDF in the germline V gene (reference sequence). The CDR3 covers 15 residues. Between the trimmed V and J ends, which lost 3 bases and 1 base, there was a span of 12 bases. The CDR3 protein is CATSRRTEGNTEAFF. For the CDR3, the DNA is TGTGCCACCAGCAGGCGGACAGAAGGGAACACTGAAGCTTTCTTT.

This chain joins TRBV18 and TRBJ2-5; the match to TRBD1 covers 9 bases. Trimming removed 3 bases from V and 4 bases from J; junction bases left unmatched: 12. Germline lookup yields CDR1 KGHSH and CDR2 LQKENI. The CDR3 totals 17 residues. The CDR3, as DNA: TGTGCCAGCTCACCTTTTCCGGGACAGGGCGGTGCAGAGACCCAGTACTTC. Its protein product is CASSPFPGQGGAETQYF.

The genes are TRBV9 and TRBJ1-3; D may be TRBD1 (6 bases). The CDR3 has 16 residues. CDR1 is SGDLS and CDR2 is YYNGEE in the germline V gene. With 4 bases removed from V and 0 bases from J, the gap between germline ends came to 14 bases. The CDR3 nucleotides are TGTGCCAGCAGCCTCAGACAGGAACCCTCTGGAAACACCATATATTTT. Translating it yields CASSLRQEPSGNTIYF.

The chain couples TRBV5-1 to TRBJ1-5; 7 nucleotides line up with TRBD1. The CDR3 is 14 amino acids. Germline-derived CDR1 and CDR2 are SGHRS and YFSETQ. V lost 2 bases and J lost 2; bases outside the gene matches: 1. The CDR3 DNA reads as TGCGCCAGCAGCTTTACAGGGGGCAATCAGCCCCAGCATTTT. Protein sequence: CASSFTGGNQPQHF.

The V and J genes are TRBV7-3 and TRBJ2-1, with 9 bases identical to TRBD2. This CDR3 has 15 residues. V lost 5 bases, J lost 3 bases, and 5 bases stayed unmatched. Germline V gene data show CDR1 as SGHTA and CDR2 as FQGTGA. CDR3 DNA sequence: TGTGCCAGCAGCCCGACTAGCGGTTACTACAATGAGCAGTTCTTC. Its protein product is CASSPTSGYYNEQFF.

J is TRBJ2-7 and V is TRBV6-5; 7 nucleotides align to TRBD1. The CDR3 loop spans 15 amino acids. The trim removed 5 bases at V and 6 bases at J, leaving 13 bases unmatched. The germline V gene encodes CDR1 MNHEY and CDR2 SVGAGI. CDR3 sequence: CASSTTFTGEGEQYF. CDR3 in DNA: TGTGCCAGCAGTACCACCTTTACAGGGGAAGGCGAGCAGTACTTC.

This chain uses TRBV28 with TRBJ2-2; 8 bases align to TRBD1. V lost 5 bases to trimming and J lost 7 bases; unmatched junction nucleotides: 9. The CDR3 length is 15 residues. Germline CDR1 and CDR2: MDHEN and SYDVKM. The CDR3 bases are TGTGCCAGCAGTACCCGGACAGGGTGGGACGGGGAGCTGTTTTTT. The encoded protein is CASSTRTGWDGELFF.

This chain uses TRBV7-2 with TRBJ2-7; 7 bases agree with TRBD2. Trimming removed 5 bases from V and 2 bases from J; junction bases left unmatched: 6. CDR1 and CDR2 (germline): SGHTA, FQGNSA. The CDR3 spans 14 residues. CDR3 region: CASSPGLFPYEQYF. CDR3 coding DNA: TGTGCCAGCAGCCCGGGACTATTTCCCTACGAGCAGTACTTC.

The gene calls are TRBV13 and TRBJ2-5; D possibly corresponds to TRBD1 (5 bases). The CDR3 spans 15 residues. Germline lookup yields CDR1 PRHDT and CDR2 FYEKMQ (reference sequence). Trimming cost V 3 bases and J 5 bases, with 16 bases left between them. CDR3 DNA: TGTGCCAGCAGCTTGGGGCCTAGGGGTTATGAGACCCAGTACTTC. Translated, it gives CASSLGPRGYETQYF.